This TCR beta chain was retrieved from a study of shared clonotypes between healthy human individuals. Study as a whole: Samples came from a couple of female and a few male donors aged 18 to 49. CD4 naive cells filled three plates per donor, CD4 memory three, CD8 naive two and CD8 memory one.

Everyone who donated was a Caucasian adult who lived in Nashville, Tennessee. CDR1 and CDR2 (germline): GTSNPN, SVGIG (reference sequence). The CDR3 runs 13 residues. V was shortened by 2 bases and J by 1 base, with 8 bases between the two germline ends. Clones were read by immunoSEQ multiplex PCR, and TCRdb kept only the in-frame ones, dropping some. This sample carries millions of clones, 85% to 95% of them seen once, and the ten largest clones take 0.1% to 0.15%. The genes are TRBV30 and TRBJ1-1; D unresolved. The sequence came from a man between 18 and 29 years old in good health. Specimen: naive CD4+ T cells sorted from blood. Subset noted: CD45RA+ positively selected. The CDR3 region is CAWSKMGNTEAFF. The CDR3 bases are TGTGCCTGGAGTAAGATGGGGAACACTGAAGCTTTCTTT.